Given below is one T cell receptor (beta chain) in context. Its antigen is not known. Produced via immunoSEQ multiplex PCR; TCRdb's table is partial and in-frame only. The table includes 20,000 to 30,000 clones, roughly 83% detected once. These data come from a study of PD-1 blockade in mismatch repair-deficient tumors. In the study overall: Enrolled about 2013-2016, patients had progressing, pretreated mismatch repair-deficient cancers of about a dozen types.

PCR or immunohistochemistry showed mismatch repair deficiency in every enrolled patient. TCR sequencing covered a few patients who responded to pembrolizumab. V dropped 2 bases and J dropped 0 bases, with 10 bases sitting between them. CDR1 and CDR2 from the germline V gene are MDHEN and SYDVKM. The CDR3 contains 15 residues. Study-level findings and limits: After pembrolizumab, tumor-resident clones rose rapidly, then generally contracted before radiologic responses.

This TCR was recovered from an adult with mismatch repair-deficient cancer. The sample in question was PBMCs, obtained before pembrolizumab treatment. The V gene is TRBV28, the J gene TRBJ2-5, with D unclear. Here the CDR3 DNA reads TGTGCCAGCAGTTTACCCCAGGCGTACCAAGAGACCCAGTACTTC. Its translation is CASSLPQAYQETQYF.